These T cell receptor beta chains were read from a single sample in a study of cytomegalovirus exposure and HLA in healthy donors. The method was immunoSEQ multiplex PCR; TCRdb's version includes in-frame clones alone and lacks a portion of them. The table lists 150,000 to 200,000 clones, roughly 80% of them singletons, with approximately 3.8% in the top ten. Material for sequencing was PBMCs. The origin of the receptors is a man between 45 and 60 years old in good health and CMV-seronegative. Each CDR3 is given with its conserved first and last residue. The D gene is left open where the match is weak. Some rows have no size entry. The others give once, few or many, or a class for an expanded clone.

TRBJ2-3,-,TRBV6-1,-,TGTGCCAGCCGAGGAGGCACCGAGGTTCCAGATACGCAGTATTTT,CASRGGTEVPDTQYF
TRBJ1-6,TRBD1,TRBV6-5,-,TGTGCCAGCAGTTACTCGAGTCAGGGGGGTTCACCCCTCCACTTT,CASSYSSQGGSPLHF
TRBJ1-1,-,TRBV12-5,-,TGTGCTAGTCTTCCCGTCGTTGAGCCCCCTTTAAACACTGAAGCTTTCTTT,CASLPVVEPPLNTEAFF
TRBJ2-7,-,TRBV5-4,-,TGTGCCAGCAGCACCCGGGACTTTCCCTACGAGCAGTACTTC,CASSTRDFPYEQYF
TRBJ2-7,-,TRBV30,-,TGTGCCTGGAGTGTAGGGTTCGCGGGAGAGCAGTACTTC,CAWSVGFAGEQYF
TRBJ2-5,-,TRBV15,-,TGTGCCACCAGCAGAGCTAGTGCTGCGAGGGAGACCCAGTACTTC,CATSRASAARETQYF
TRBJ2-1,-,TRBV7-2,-,TGTGCCAGCAGCTTAGGGCGGATACCCTACAATGAGCAGTTCTTC,CASSLGRIPYNEQFF
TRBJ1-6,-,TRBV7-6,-,TGTGCCAGCAGCCCTAGGGCGGGGGTGGTGGATTCACCCCTCCACTTT,CASSPRAGVVDSPLHF
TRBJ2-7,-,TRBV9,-,TGTGCCAGCAGCGTTGGTCCCGCGCTGGGGGCAAACGAGCAGTACTTC,CASSVGPALGANEQYF
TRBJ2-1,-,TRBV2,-,TGTGCCAGCAGCTGGCGGAGGATTCAGTGGACGAGCTCCTACAATGAGCAGTTCTTC,CASSWRRIQWTSSYNEQFF
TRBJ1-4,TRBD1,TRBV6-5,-,TGTGCCAGCAGTTATGGGCAGGGGGCCGGAAAACTGTTTTTT,CASSYGQGAGKLFF
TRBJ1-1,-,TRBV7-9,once,TGTGCCAGCAGCTTACCTCAGGGACTAGAACCAGGGACTGAAGCTTTCTTT,CASSLPQGLEPGTEAFF
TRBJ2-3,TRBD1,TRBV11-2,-,TGTGCCAGCAGCTTAACAGGACAGGTCCCAGATACGCAGTATTTT,CASSLTGQVPDTQYF
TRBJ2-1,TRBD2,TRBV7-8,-,TGTGCCAGCAGCCCACGGACTAGCGGTACGGGGAATGAGCAGTTCTTC,CASSPRTSGTGNEQFF
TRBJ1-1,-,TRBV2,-,TGTGCCAGCAGTTTCCCAAGTCCCGGGGCTTTCTTT,CASSFPSPGAFF
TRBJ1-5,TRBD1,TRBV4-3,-,TGCGCCAGCAGCCAAGGACAGGGGAAAAACCAGCCCCAGCATTTT,CASSQGQGKNQPQHF
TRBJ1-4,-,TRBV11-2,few,TGTGCCAGCAGCTTAGACCCGGGAAATGAAAAACTGTTTTTT,CASSLDPGNEKLFF
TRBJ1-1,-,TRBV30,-,TGTGCCTTTAGGGCAGGGCGGAACACTGAAGCTTTCTTT,CAFRAGRNTEAFF
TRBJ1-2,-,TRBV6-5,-,TGTGCCAGCATCCCACCTGGGGCGAACTATGGCTACACCTTC,CASIPPGANYGYTF
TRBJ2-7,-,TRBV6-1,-,TGTGCCAGCAGTGAAGCTGGGGCCTGGGGCGAGCAGTACTTC,CASSEAGAWGEQYF
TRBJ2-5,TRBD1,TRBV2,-,TGTGCCAGCACCCTAGACAGGGCCGGCGAGACCCAGTACTTC,CASTLDRAGETQYF
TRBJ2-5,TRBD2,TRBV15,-,TGTGCCACCAGCATCATAGCGGGGGGGGAGACCCAGTACTTC,CATSIIAGGETQYF
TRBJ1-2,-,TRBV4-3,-,TGCGCCAGCAGCCAAGATCTCGCAGGGTATTACTATGGCTACACCTTC,CASSQDLAGYYYGYTF
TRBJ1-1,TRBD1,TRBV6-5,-,TGTGCCAGCAGTTACGGGGCAGGGGGAAACACCGAAGCTTTCTTT,CASSYGAGGNTEAFF
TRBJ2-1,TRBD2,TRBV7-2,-,TGTGCCAGCAGCTCCTACCGACTAGCGGGGAACCAGTTCTTC,CASSSYRLAGNQFF
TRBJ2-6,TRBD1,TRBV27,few,TGTGCCAGCAGTTTACGACAGGGGGCTGGGGCCAACGTCCTGACTTTC,CASSLRQGAGANVLTF
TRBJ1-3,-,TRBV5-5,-,TGTGCCAGCAGCCGGGTGTCAGGAAACACCATATATTTT,CASSRVSGNTIYF
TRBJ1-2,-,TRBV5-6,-,TGTGCCAGCAGCTTCTTGTCGGGGGGCGCCGGGTATGGCTACACCTTC,CASSFLSGGAGYGYTF
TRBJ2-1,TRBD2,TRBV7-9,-,TGTGCCAGCAGCGCACGACTAGCGGGGGGAAATGAGCAGTTCTTC,CASSARLAGGNEQFF
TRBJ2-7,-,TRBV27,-,TGTGCCAGTGGGGAGCACTACGAGCAGTACTTC,CASGEHYEQYF
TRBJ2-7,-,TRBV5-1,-,TGCGCCAGCAGCCCGGACCCTCAATCGGGATACGAGCAGTACTTC,CASSPDPQSGYEQYF
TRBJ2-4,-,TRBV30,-,TGTGTCACGCGGATCAAAAACATTCAGTACTTC,CVTRIKNIQYF
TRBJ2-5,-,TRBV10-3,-,TGTGCCATCAGTGAGCCGGACAAGACCCAGTACTTC,CAISEPDKTQYF
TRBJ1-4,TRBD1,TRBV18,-,TGTGCCAGCTCCCGGGACAGGGGGCGCGAAAAACTGTTTTTT,CASSRDRGREKLFF
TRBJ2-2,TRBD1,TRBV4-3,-,TGCGCCAGCAGCCCAGGACCGGGACAGGGAAGCGGGGAGCTGTTTTTT,CASSPGPGQGSGELFF
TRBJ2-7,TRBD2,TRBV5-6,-,TGTGCCAGCAGCTTACGGGGACTAGCGGGGGCCTCGATCGAGCAGTACTTC,CASSLRGLAGASIEQYF
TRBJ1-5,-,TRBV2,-,TGTGCCAGCAGAGGAGGGTTGGATCAGCCCCAGCATTTT,CASRGGLDQPQHF
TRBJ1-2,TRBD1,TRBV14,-,TGTGCCAGCAGCCACCTTCCCCGGGACAGCTATGGCTACACCTTC,CASSHLPRDSYGYTF
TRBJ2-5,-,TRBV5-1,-,TGCGCCAGCAGCGTGGGGGGCAGCCAAGAGACCCAGTACTTC,CASSVGGSQETQYF
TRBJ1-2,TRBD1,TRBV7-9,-,TGTTCCAGCAGCCACCGGGACAGGAGGGAGGGCTACACCTTC,CSSSHRDRREGYTF
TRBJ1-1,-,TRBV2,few,TGTGCCAGCAGTGAACAGGGGACTGAAGCTTTCTTT,CASSEQGTEAFF